Below are 10 T cell receptor beta chains sequenced from a single sample in a study of hypomethylating agent response in myelodysplastic syndrome. Sequenced by immunoSEQ multiplex PCR; TCRdb stores in-frame clones only, minus some. The sample gives some 2,000 clones, around 86% of which show up once; about 3.5% is in the top ten. Specimen: bone marrow, collected before or after starting hypomethylating agent treatment for myelodysplastic syndrome (not recorded which). The source of these receptors is a human donor with myelodysplastic syndrome.

The V and J genes are TRBV19 and TRBJ2-2; no clear D gene. V lost 9 bases and J lost 8, with 13 bases in between. Germline V gene data show CDR1 as LNHDA and CDR2 as SQIVND (reference sequence). The CDR3 consists of 12 residues. The CDR3 here is CASSPPRGELFF. CDR3 coding DNA: TGTGCCAGCTCCCCCCCTCGGGGGGAGCTGTTTTTT.

The chain carries TRBV2 and TRBJ2-3, with TRBD2 matching over 7 bases. This CDR3 is built from 14 residues. From germline, CDR1 is SNHLY and CDR2 FYNNEI. J gave up 4 bases and V 4 bases, and 5 bases lay outside the gene matches. The DNA of the CDR3 is TGTGCCAGCAGTGGGAGGCGGGAGTCAGATACGCAGTATTTT. It yields the protein CASSGRRESDTQYF.

This clone was counted a single time. The chain uses TRBV9 and TRBJ1-5; a possible D gene is TRBD1 (6 bases). Germline CDR1 reads SGDLS; CDR2 reads YYNGEE. CDR3 length: 14 amino acids. V was trimmed by 6 bases and J by 3 bases, leaving 13 bases between them. The CDR3 region is CASTAGGHNQPQHF. CDR3 DNA sequence: TGTGCCAGCACCGCGGGGGGACACAATCAGCCCCAGCATTTT.

This chain joins TRBV5-6 and TRBJ2-1; D is unclear. V lost 4 bases and J lost 0, with 11 bases in between. Germline values: CDR1 SGHDT, CDR2 YYEEEE. There are 15 residues in the CDR3. The CDR3 spells CASSRYILSYNEQFF. The CDR3 DNA is TGTGCCAGCAGCCGTTATATCCTCTCCTACAATGAGCAGTTCTTC.

The chain employs TRBV7-8 and TRBJ1-6, with D possibly matching TRBD1 (6 bases). The germline gives CDR1 SGHVS, CDR2 FQNEAQ. The V end was cut by 4 bases, the J end by 6 bases, with 13 bases between. The CDR3 has 15 amino acids. In DNA, the CDR3 is TGTGCCAGCAGCTCGAGCAGGGGCGGTAATTCACCCCTCCACTTT. Protein product: CASSSSRGGNSPLHF.

The V gene is TRBV6-1, the J gene TRBJ2-6, with D maybe TRBD2 (6 bases). Germline CDR1 reads MNHNS; CDR2 reads SASEGT. The germline V and J ends were trimmed by 6 bases and 2 bases, with 11 bases remaining between them. The CDR3 has 15 amino acids. CDR3 nucleotide sequence: TGTGCCAGCAGGCCGGGGGAAGCTGGGGCCAACGTCCTGACTTTC. Translated, it gives CASRPGEAGANVLTF.

This clone was seen a few times. This chain connects TRBV4-1 to TRBJ1-5, with D tentatively TRBD1 (6 bases). Germline V gene data show CDR1 as MGHRA and CDR2 as YSYEKL. Trimming pared 4 bases from V and 2 bases from J, leaving 12 bases between. This CDR3 is built from 15 residues. The CDR3 nucleotides read TGCGCCAGCAGCCGTACAGGGTTGGGCAATCAGCCCCAGCATTTT. Protein sequence: CASSRTGLGNQPQHF.

This chain joins TRBV19 and TRBJ2-7; D not resolved. The length of the CDR3 is 19 residues. Germline CDR1 reads LNHDA; CDR2 reads SQIVND (reference sequence). V lost 11 bases and J 0 bases, leaving 32 bases between the germline ends. CDR3 loop: CADPPTTGPKTQNSYEQYF. CDR3 sequence (DNA): TGTGCCGACCCCCCTACCACCGGGCCAAAAACTCAAAACTCCTACGAGCAGTACTTC.

This chain connects TRBV21-1 to TRBJ1-4; the D call of TRBD1 is as the table states it, not checked on the DNA. TRBV21-1 has pseudogene status. The CDR3 runs to 16 residues. The chain's CDR3 is CASSPQRGRGSEKLFF. DNA of the CDR3: TGTGCCAGCAGCCCACAAAGGGGCAGGGGGAGTGAAAAACTGTTTTTT.

The rearrangement links TRBV19 to TRBJ2-5, with a tentative D call TRBD1 (6 bases). Trimming took off 5 bases at V and 2 bases at J, with 12 bases between the two ends. The germline gives CDR1 LNHDA, CDR2 SQIVND (reference sequence). The CDR3 contains 14 residues. The CDR3 protein is CASSSNRAQETQYF. The CDR3 nucleotides read TGTGCCAGTAGTTCTAACAGGGCTCAAGAGACCCAGTACTTC. Together with reference TRBV19 and TRBJ2-5, the CDR3 gives the full variable domain: DGGITQSPKYLFRKEGQNVTLSCEQNLNHDAMYWYRQDPGQGLRLIYYSQIVNDFQKGDIAEGYSVSREKKESFPLTVTSAQKNPTAFYLCASSSNRAQETQYFGPGTRLLVL.